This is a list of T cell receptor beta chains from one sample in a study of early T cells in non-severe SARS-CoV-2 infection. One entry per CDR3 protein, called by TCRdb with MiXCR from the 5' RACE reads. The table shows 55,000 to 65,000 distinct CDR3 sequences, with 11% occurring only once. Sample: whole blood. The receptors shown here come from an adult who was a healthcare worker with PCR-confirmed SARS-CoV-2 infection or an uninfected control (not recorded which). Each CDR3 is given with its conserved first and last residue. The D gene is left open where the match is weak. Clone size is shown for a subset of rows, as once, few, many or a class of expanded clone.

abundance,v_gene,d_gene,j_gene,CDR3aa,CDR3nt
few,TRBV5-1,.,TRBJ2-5,CASSSYGQLLRETQYF,TGCGCCAGCAGTTCCTACGGACAACTCCTGCGGGAGACCCAGTACTTC
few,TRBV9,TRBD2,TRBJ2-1,CASSARGGPYNEQFF,TGTGCCAGCAGCGCGCGGGGGGGCCCCTACAATGAGCAGTTCTTC
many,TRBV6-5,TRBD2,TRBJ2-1,CASSYSMGLAVYNEQFF,TGTGCCAGCAGTTACTCGATGGGACTAGCGGTTTACAATGAGCAGTTCTTC
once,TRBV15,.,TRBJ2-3,CATSVVGSTDTQYF,TGTGCCACCAGCGTTGTCGGAAGCACAGATACGCAGTATTTT
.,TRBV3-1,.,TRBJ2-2,CASSQDLRGGGELFF,TGTGCCAGCAGCCAAGATCTGCGAGGAGGCGGGGAGCTGTTTTTT
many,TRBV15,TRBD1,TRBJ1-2,CATSRGGGDRVSAGYTF,TGTGCCACCAGCAGAGGCGGCGGGGACAGGGTCTCCGCGGGCTACACCTTC
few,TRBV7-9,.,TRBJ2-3,CASSLWDTDTQYF,TGTGCCAGCAGCTTATGGGATACAGATACGCAGTATTTT
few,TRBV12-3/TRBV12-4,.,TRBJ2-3,CASSFGTPGTDTQYF,TGTGCCAGCAGTTTTGGGACTCCAGGCACAGATACGCAGTATTTT
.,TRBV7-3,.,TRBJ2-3,CASSSQPTDTQYF,TGTGCCAGCAGCTCCCAACCCACAGATACGCAGTATTTT
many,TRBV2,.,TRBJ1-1,CASSERARGTEAFF,TGTGCCAGCAGTGAAAGGGCCCGGGGGACTGAAGCTTTCTTT